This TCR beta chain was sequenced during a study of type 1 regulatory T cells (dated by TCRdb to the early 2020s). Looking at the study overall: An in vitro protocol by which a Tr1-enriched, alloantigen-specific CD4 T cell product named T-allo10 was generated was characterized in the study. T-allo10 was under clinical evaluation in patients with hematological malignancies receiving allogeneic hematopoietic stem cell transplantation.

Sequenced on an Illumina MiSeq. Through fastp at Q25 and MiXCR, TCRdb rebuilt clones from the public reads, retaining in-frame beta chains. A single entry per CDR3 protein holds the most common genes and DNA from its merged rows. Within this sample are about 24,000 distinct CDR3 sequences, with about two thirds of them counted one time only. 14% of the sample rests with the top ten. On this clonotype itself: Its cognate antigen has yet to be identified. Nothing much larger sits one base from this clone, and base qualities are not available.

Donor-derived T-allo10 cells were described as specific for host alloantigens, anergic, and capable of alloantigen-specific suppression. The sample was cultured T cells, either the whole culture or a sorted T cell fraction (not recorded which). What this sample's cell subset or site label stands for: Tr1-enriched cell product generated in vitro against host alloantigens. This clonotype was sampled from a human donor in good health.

The DNA sequence is given as TGTGCCAGCAGCTTAACCTTGGGGAGCGTAACTAGCGGGGCAAGCACAGATACGCAGTATTTT. Its coded protein is CASSLTLGSVTSGASTDTQYF. This chain joins TRBV7-3 to TRBJ2-3; 10 bases in the junction line up with TRBD2. The CDR3 runs 21 amino acids, cysteine and phenylalanine included. The entry retains the CDR3 DNA only, 63 bases that are in frame from base 1. CDR1 and CDR2, looked up from the germline V gene, are SGHTA and FQGTGA. V trim: 0 bases; J trim: 0 bases; unmatched bases: 15.